The present T cell receptor (beta chain) was sequenced within a study of cytomegalovirus exposure and HLA in healthy donors. Points from the study as a whole: Exclusion applied to some V segments, including TRBV6-2 and TRBV6-3, as they were indistinguishable. Investigators reported 150 to 200 TCR beta chains as tied to cytomegalovirus. Judged likely to be a sequencing artifact was a cluster of highly shared sequence variants. Cytomegalovirus status was reportedly diagnosed by the classifier with high sensitivity and specificity.

Worth noting for this clone: Its specificity is not known.

The primer mix had 60 Vbeta and 13 Jbeta primers. The table came from immunoSEQ multiplex PCR; TCRdb's copy has only in-frame clones and leaves some out. Found here are about 130,000 clones, 70% to 80% of them singletons; the top ten hold less than 3.5%. The CDR3 sequence is 15 residues long. Germline CDR1 is MNHEY and CDR2 is SVGAGI. Trimming left V 5 bases short and J 7 bases short, with 20 bases between. This chain links TRBV6-5 with TRBJ1-2; possibly TRBD1 for D (5 bases). The clonotype comes from a human donor in good health. Sequencing used PBMCs. In nucleotides, the CDR3 is TGTGCCAGCAGTCCTCAGAAGGGGAACGTTGGTGGCTACACCTTC. It codes for CASSPQKGNVGGYTF.